This T cell receptor beta chain derives from a study of sequential checkpoint blockade in melanoma. Germline CDR1 MNHEY, CDR2 SMNVEV (reference sequence). This CDR3 spans 14 amino acids. With 3 bases clipped from V and 1 base from J, the junction kept 2 bases outside the gene matches. Assay used: immunoSEQ multiplex PCR; TCRdb lists only in-frame clones, some missing. The sample has around 30,000 clones; approximately 77% are singletons. Treatment here: randomized to nivolumab then ipilimumab (arm A) or the reverse (arm B). This sequence was found in a human donor with melanoma. Here the sequenced sample was CD8+ T cells sorted from blood (inferred from file names), taken from a patient given nivolumab and ipilimumab in sequence. The rearrangement links TRBV27 to TRBJ1-1; 7 nucleotides align to TRBD1. CDR3 sequence: CASSFRTGNTEAFF. For the CDR3, the DNA is TGTGCCAGCAGTTTCAGGACAGGGAACACTGAAGCTTTCTTT.